The next 29 T cell receptor beta chains were all read from a single sample in a study of blood T cell repertoires in COVID-19. Assay used: immunoSEQ multiplex PCR; TCRdb lists only in-frame clones, some missing. The data show over 120,000 clones, around 75% seen once. Material for sequencing was peripheral blood. The receptor set was obtained from a woman in her 70s with COVID-19, enrolled during active disease.

The table lists this clone with a count of one. The chain employs TRBV29-1 and TRBJ1-1; a possible D gene is TRBD1 (6 bases). The CDR3 has 13 amino acids. Germline V CDR1 and CDR2: SQVTM, ANQGSEA. V shed 3 bases and J shed 8 bases, with 16 bases lying between them. CDR3: CSVDVDRAREAFF. DNA for the CDR3: TGCAGCGTTGATGTGGACAGAGCCCGCGAAGCTTTCTTT.

The chain uses TRBV30 and TRBJ1-1, with 11 nucleotides matching TRBD1. This CDR3 is built from 14 residues. Per the germline V gene, CDR1 is GTSNPN and CDR2 is SVGIG (reference sequence). The junction had 6 bases not matched to a gene; V was cut back by 3 bases and J by 6 bases. CDR3 region: CAWSRSGQGAEAFF. The CDR3 bases are TGTGCCTGGAGCAGATCGGGACAGGGGGCTGAAGCTTTCTTT.

The chain is built from TRBV7-3 and TRBJ2-5; 7 nucleotides align to TRBD2. Germline V lookup: CDR1 SGHTA, CDR2 FQGTGA. The V and J ends lost 5 bases and 2 bases, in that order; junction bases with no gene match: 11. This CDR3 has 16 amino acids. CDR3 bases: TGTGCCAGCAGCCCCGATATTTCGGGGGGACAAGAGACCCAGTACTTC. Translated: CASSPDISGGQETQYF.

This clone was counted only a few times. The chain has TRBV28 and TRBJ1-6, with TRBD1 as a possible D gene (5 bases). Trimming removed 5 bases from V and 8 bases from J, with 13 bases in between. Germline lookup yields CDR1 MDHEN and CDR2 SYDVKM. CDR3 length: 14 amino acids. The DNA of the CDR3 is TGTGCCAGCAGTATCCATTCCAGGGATTCACCCCTCCACTTT. This translates into CASSIHSRDSPLHF.

The CDR3 coding sequence is TGTGCCACCAGTGAACCGAAAGGGACAACCTATGGCTACACCTTC. This codes for CATSEPKGTTYGYTF. The rearrangement uses TRBV24-1 and TRBJ1-2; weak D call: TRBD1 (6 bases). V gave up 4 bases and J gave up 4 bases, with 15 bases separating them. The CDR3 is 15 amino acids. Germline V CDR1 and CDR2: KGHDR, SFDVKD.

The chain uses TRBV6-5 and TRBJ2-3; TRBD1 matches at 7 bases. Germline V CDR1 and CDR2: MNHEY, SVGAGI. The CDR3 consists of 15 residues. V lost 8 bases to trimming and J lost 2 bases; unmatched junction nucleotides: 10. CDR3 loop: CASGLQGSPTDTQYF. As DNA, the CDR3 is TGTGCCAGCGGTCTACAGGGGTCCCCCACAGATACGCAGTATTTT.

CDR3 coding DNA: TGTGCCAGCAGCTTAAATGAGGGTCAGCCCCAGCATTTT. Translated, it gives CASSLNEGQPQHF. V usage is TRBV7-3 and J usage is TRBJ1-5; D is unresolved. The CDR3 contains 13 residues. The V gene lost 1 base and the J gene lost 6 bases, with 7 bases spanning the gap. CDR1 SGHTA and CDR2 FQGTGA come from the germline V gene.

V is TRBV29-1 and J is TRBJ2-3, with a weak D call TRBD2 (5 bases). V lost 4 bases to trimming and J lost 1 base, with 12 bases between them. The CDR3 runs 14 residues. Germline CDR1 and CDR2: SQVTM and ANQGSEA. This CDR3 is CSVAPAARTDTQYF. CDR3 sequence (DNA): TGCAGCGTTGCTCCAGCGGCTCGCACAGATACGCAGTATTTT.

J is TRBJ1-5 and V is TRBV6-6; D possibly corresponds to TRBD1 (6 bases). Germline CDR1 reads MNHNY; CDR2 reads SVGAGI (reference sequence). V was clipped by 6 bases and J by 7 bases, with 19 bases between them. The CDR3 consists of 15 residues. The CDR3: CASSSLPGHKQPQHF. For the CDR3, the DNA is TGTGCCAGCAGCTCCCTCCCGGGACACAAACAGCCCCAGCATTTT.

The chain uses TRBV18 and TRBJ1-1, with D possibly being TRBD1 (6 bases). CDR3 size: 14 residues. The V end lost 5 bases, the J end lost 0 bases, and 10 bases lay between the germline ends. CDR1 is KGHSH, CDR2 LQKENI, per germline. CDR3 nucleotide sequence: TGTGCCAGCTCAAGTCAGGGGTTGAACACTGAAGCTTTCTTT. It codes for CASSSQGLNTEAFF.

The V call is TRBV2, the J call TRBJ1-2, with TRBD1 matching over 7 bases. Germline values: CDR1 SNHLY, CDR2 FYNNEI. The CDR3 spans 13 residues. Germline trimming cut 4 bases from V and 6 bases from J; bases unmatched to any gene: 5. CDR3 loop: CASSGDRVNGYTF. The CDR3 DNA follows: TGTGCCAGCAGTGGCGACAGGGTAAATGGCTACACCTTC. The full variable domain, completed using reference TRBV2 and TRBJ1-2, is EPEVTQTPSHQVTQMGQEVILRCVPISNHLYFYWYRQILGQKVEFLVSFYNNEISEKSEIFDDQFSVERPDGSNFTLKIRSTKLEDSAMYFCASSGDRVNGYTFGSGTRLTVV.

The chain's CDR3 is CASSRTRDTEAFF. The CDR3 DNA reads as TGTGCCAGTAGTAGGACCAGGGACACTGAAGCTTTCTTT. The chain is built from TRBV19 and TRBJ1-1, with D perhaps TRBD1 (5 bases). V shed 4 bases and J shed 3 bases, with 9 bases lying between them. The germline gives CDR1 LNHDA, CDR2 SQIVND (reference sequence). The CDR3 covers 13 residues.

The rearrangement links TRBV7-9 to TRBJ1-1, with D possibly TRBD1 on 5 matching bases. The CDR3 consists of 14 residues. The V and J ends lost 5 bases and 0 bases respectively, with 10 bases between them. Per germline, CDR1 SEHNR and CDR2 FQNEAQ (reference sequence). The CDR3 sequence: CASSTGRVNTEAFF. In DNA form, the CDR3 reads TGTGCCAGCAGCACAGGACGGGTGAACACTGAAGCTTTCTTT.

The count of this clone is one. V usage is TRBV19 and J usage is TRBJ2-5; TRBD1 matches 7 bases. Germline V gene lookup returns CDR1 LNHDA and CDR2 SQIVND (reference sequence). V gave up 9 bases and J gave up 3 bases; unmatched junction bases: 10. The CDR3 contains 14 residues. The CDR3 protein is CARGPLTGEETQYF. The CDR3 nucleotides read TGTGCCAGGGGCCCACTCACAGGGGAAGAGACCCAGTACTTC.

The DNA of the CDR3 is TGTGCCAGCAGTTACCCGGCAGGGTATCGCTACGAGCAGTACTTC. Translation gives CASSYPAGYRYEQYF. V and J are TRBV6-2 or TRBV6-3 and TRBJ2-7; a weak D match, TRBD1 (5 bases). CDR1 is MNHEY, CDR2 SVGEGT, per germline. V was pared by 2 bases and J by 3 bases, with 14 bases between. The CDR3 covers 15 residues.

This sequence joins TRBV28 and TRBJ1-4, with D unclear. There are 13 residues in the CDR3. Trimming cost V 2 bases and J 3 bases, with 4 bases left between them. The germline V gene encodes CDR1 MDHEN and CDR2 SYDVKM. CDR3 amino acids: CASSLTANEKLFF. The CDR3 nucleotides are TGTGCCAGCAGTTTAACGGCTAATGAAAAACTGTTTTTT.

The genes are TRBV7-9 and TRBJ2-5, with 9 nucleotides matching TRBD1. Germline CDR1 SEHNR, CDR2 FQNEAQ (reference sequence). J lost 4 bases, V lost 7 bases, and 7 bases had no gene match. The CDR3 sequence is 14 residues long. The CDR3 nucleotides read TGTGCCAGCACCCAACAGGGGGCTGGAGAGACCCAGTACTTC. Encoded protein: CASTQQGAGETQYF.

This chain uses TRBV24-1 with TRBJ1-5; D remains unclear. V gave up 1 base and J gave up 10 bases, with 10 bases separating them. This CDR3 contains 13 residues. Per the germline V gene, CDR1 is KGHDR and CDR2 is SFDVKD. DNA for the CDR3: TGTGCCACCAGTGATTTAGTGGCAGGACCCCAGCATTTT. Protein: CATSDLVAGPQHF.

The V call is TRBV6-5, the J call TRBJ1-6; D possibly corresponds to TRBD1 (5 bases). V was pared by 6 bases and J by 9 bases, with 15 bases between. Germline values: CDR1 MNHEY, CDR2 SVGAGI. The CDR3 loop spans 14 amino acids. The CDR3 loop reads CASRGQGLRSPLHF. The CDR3 DNA follows: TGTGCCAGCAGAGGGCAGGGCCTACGTTCACCCCTCCACTTT.

This chain connects TRBV6-4 to TRBJ1-5, with a weak D call TRBD1 (6 bases). CDR3 length equals 15 residues. The germline CDR1 and CDR2 sequences are MRHNA and SNTAGT. V dropped 6 bases and J dropped 7 bases, with 19 bases sitting between them. The CDR3: CASRRPNRESQPQHF. The CDR3 nucleotides read TGTGCCAGCAGGCGACCAAACAGGGAAAGCCAGCCCCAGCATTTT.

The chain is built from TRBV4-1 and TRBJ1-2; TRBD1 matches at 9 bases. The CDR3 runs to 13 residues. V was clipped by 4 bases and J by 6 bases; unmatched bases: 3. Germline V gene lookup returns CDR1 MGHRA and CDR2 YSYEKL. The DNA for the CDR3 is TGCGCCAGCAGCCGACAGGGGGAAAATGGCTACACCTTC. It translates to CASSRQGENGYTF.

The V and J genes are TRBV20-1 and TRBJ2-3, with TRBD1 matching 10 bases. J was trimmed by 1 base and V by 3 bases; bases with no gene match: 13. This CDR3 spans 18 amino acids. The germline V gene encodes CDR1 DFQATT and CDR2 SNEGSKA (reference sequence). This chain's CDR3 is CSASARATGGGGTDTQYF. The CDR3 nucleotides are TGCAGTGCTAGTGCTCGCGCGACAGGGGGCGGGGGCACAGATACGCAGTATTTT.

The chain links TRBV18 to TRBJ2-7; D uncertain. Per germline, CDR1 KGHSH and CDR2 LQKENI. The CDR3 covers 12 residues. Trimming stripped 9 bases from V and 4 bases from J, with 13 bases between. As DNA, the CDR3 is TGTGCCAGTGCCGCTGCAGGATACGAGCAGTACTTC. It codes for CASAAAGYEQYF. Together with reference TRBV18 and TRBJ2-7, the CDR3 gives the full variable domain: NAGVMQNPRHLVRRRGQEARLRCSPMKGHSHVYWYRQLPEEGLKFMVYLQKENIIDESGMPKERFSAEFPKEGPSILRIQQVVRGDSAAYFCASAAAGYEQYFGPGTRLTVT.

This clone showed up just a few times. The chain employs TRBV3-1 (or the pseudogene TRBV3-2) and TRBJ2-1, with 8 bases that match TRBD2. The CDR3 is made up of 16 amino acids. Germline trimming cut 4 bases from V and 9 bases from J; bases unmatched to any gene: 14. Germline CDR1 reads LGHDT; CDR2 reads YNNKEL (reference sequence). The DNA for the CDR3 is TGTGCCAGCAGCCGGGGCGGGGGGCAGATTCTCAGTGAGCAGTTCTTC. Amino acids: CASSRGGGQILSEQFF.

This clone was picked up a small number of times. The V gene is TRBV5-4, the J gene TRBJ2-7, with 12 positions matching TRBD1. J lost 6 bases, V lost 5 bases, and 12 bases had no gene match. Germline CDR1 is SGHNT and CDR2 is YYREEE (reference sequence). This CDR3 has 16 residues. The CDR3 nucleotides read TGTGCCAGCAGTTCTCCGGGACAGGGGGCTGCGGCCGAGCAGTACTTC. Its protein is CASSSPGQGAAAEQYF.

The V gene is TRBV6-4, the J gene TRBJ1-6; D perhaps matches TRBD1 (6 bases). The CDR3 sequence is 14 residues long. Germline loops: CDR1 MRHNA, CDR2 SNTAGT. V lost 6 bases, J lost 5 bases, and 11 bases lay in between. The CDR3, as DNA: TGTGCCAGCAGAGGGGGACGGAATAATTCACCCCTCCACTTT. This sequence encodes CASRGGRNNSPLHF.

This clone was detected only a few times. The chain links TRBV5-1 to TRBJ1-1; 8 bases map to TRBD1. The CDR3 length is 15 residues. Germline loops: CDR1 SGHRS, CDR2 YFSETQ. After removal of 5 bases from V and 4 bases from J, the junction contained 10 bases not matched to a gene. CDR3 in DNA: TGCGCCAGCAGTTCACGGCAGGGGGCTTTCACTGAAGCTTTCTTT. It encodes CASSSRQGAFTEAFF. The full variable domain, with the rest looked up from reference TRBV5-1 and TRBJ1-1, is KAGVTQTPRYLIKTRGQQVTLSCSPISGHRSVSWYQQTPGQGLQFLFEYFSETQRNKGNFPGRFSGRQFSNSRSEMNVSTLELGDSALYLCASSSRQGAFTEAFFGQGTRLTVV.

The chain combines TRBV5-8 with TRBJ2-3; 14 positions match TRBD2. Trimming removed 3 bases from V and 1 base from J; junction bases left unmatched: 13. The CDR3 runs to 20 residues. Germline loops: CDR1 SGHTS, CDR2 YDEGEE. The CDR3: CASSYHKTSGGAGGTDTQYF. For the CDR3, the DNA is TGTGCCAGCAGCTACCATAAGACTAGCGGGGGGGCCGGGGGCACAGATACGCAGTATTTT.

In its sample, this clone was seen once. The V and J genes are TRBV28 and TRBJ1-6, with D possibly matching TRBD1 (6 bases). From germline, CDR1 is MDHEN and CDR2 SYDVKM. This CDR3 contains 14 residues. The V end lost 6 bases, the J end lost 10 bases, and 16 bases lay between the germline ends. CDR3 amino acids: CASRKTGFGSPLHF. The CDR3 DNA is TGTGCCAGCAGAAAGACAGGTTTTGGGTCACCCCTCCACTTT.